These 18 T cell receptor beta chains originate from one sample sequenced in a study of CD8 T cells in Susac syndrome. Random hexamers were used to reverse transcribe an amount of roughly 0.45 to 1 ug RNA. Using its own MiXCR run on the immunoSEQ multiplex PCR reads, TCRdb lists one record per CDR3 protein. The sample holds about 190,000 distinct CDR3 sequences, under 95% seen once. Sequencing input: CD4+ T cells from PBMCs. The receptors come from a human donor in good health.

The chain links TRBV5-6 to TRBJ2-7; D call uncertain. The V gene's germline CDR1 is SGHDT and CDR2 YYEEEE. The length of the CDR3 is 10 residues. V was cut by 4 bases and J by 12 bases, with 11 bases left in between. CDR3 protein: CASSLQPTYV. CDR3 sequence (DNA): TGTGCCAGCAGCCTACAACCGACGTACGTC.

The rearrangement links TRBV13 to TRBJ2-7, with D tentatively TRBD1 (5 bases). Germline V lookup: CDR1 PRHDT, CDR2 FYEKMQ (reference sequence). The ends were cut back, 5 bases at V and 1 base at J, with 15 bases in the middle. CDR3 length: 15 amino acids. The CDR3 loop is CASSTGRGWSYEQYF. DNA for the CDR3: TGTGCCAGCAGCACAGGACGAGGATGGTCCTACGAGCAGTACTTC.

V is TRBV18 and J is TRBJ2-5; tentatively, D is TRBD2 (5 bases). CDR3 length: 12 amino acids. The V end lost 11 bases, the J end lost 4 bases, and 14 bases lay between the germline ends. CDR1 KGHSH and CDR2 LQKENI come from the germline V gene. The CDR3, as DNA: TGTGCCGCAGCCGGGGTGACAGAGACCCAGTACTTC. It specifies CAAAGVTETQYF.

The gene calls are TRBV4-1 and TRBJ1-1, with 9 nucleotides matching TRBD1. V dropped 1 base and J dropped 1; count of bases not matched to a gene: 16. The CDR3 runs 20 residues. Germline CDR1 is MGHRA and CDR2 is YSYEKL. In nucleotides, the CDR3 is TGCGCCAGCAGCCAAGTCCGGACAGGGGTGACAGGCCAGGGGAACACTGAAGCTTTCTTT. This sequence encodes CASSQVRTGVTGQGNTEAFF.

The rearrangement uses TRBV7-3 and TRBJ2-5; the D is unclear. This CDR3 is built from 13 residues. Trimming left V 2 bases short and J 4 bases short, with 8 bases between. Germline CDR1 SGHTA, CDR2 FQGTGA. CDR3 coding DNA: TGTGCCAGCAGCTTATACCCGACAGAGACCCAGTACTTC. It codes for CASSLYPTETQYF.

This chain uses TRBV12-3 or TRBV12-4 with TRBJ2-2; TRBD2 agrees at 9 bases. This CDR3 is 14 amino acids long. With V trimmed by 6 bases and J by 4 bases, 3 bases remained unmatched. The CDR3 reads CASSKLAGTGELFF. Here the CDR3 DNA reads TGTGCCAGCAGCAAACTAGCGGGCACCGGGGAGCTGTTTTTT.

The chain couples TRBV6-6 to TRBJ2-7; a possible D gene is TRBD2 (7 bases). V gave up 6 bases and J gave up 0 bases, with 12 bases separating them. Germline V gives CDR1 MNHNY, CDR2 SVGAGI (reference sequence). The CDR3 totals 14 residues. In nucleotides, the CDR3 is TGTGCCAGCAGGGGAGGGGGGGGCTCCTACGAGCAGTACTTC. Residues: CASRGGGGSYEQYF.

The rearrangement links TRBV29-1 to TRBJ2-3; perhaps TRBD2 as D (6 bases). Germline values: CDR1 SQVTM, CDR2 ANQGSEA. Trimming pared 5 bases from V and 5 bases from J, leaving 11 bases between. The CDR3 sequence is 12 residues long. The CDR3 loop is CSVQHGGDTQYF. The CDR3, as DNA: TGCAGCGTTCAACACGGGGGAGATACGCAGTATTTT.

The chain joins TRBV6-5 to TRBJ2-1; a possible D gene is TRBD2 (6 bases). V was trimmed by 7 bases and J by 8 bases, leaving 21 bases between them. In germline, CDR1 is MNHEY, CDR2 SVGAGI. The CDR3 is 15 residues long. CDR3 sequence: CASTQAGPSKDEQFF. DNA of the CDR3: TGTGCCAGCACCCAAGCGGGTCCCTCAAAGGATGAGCAGTTCTTC.

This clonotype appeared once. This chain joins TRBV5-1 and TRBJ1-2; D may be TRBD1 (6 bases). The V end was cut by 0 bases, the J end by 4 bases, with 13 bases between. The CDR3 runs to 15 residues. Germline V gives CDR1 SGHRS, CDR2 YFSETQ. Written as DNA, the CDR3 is TGCGCCAGCAGCTTGGAGGGACACCTCGCCTATGGCTACACCTTC. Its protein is CASSLEGHLAYGYTF.

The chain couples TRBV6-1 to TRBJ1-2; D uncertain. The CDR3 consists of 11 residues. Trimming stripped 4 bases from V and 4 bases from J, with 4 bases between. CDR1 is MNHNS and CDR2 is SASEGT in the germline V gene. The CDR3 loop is CASSVAYGYTF. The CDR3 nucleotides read TGTGCCAGCAGTGTAGCCTATGGCTACACCTTC.

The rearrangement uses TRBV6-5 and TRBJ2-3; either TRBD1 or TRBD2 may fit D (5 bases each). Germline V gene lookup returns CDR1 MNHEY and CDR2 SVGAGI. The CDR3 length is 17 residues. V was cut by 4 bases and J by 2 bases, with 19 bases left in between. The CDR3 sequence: CASSSPRGRVFTDTQYF. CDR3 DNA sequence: TGTGCCAGCAGTTCTCCGAGGGGAAGGGTTTTCACAGATACGCAGTATTTT.

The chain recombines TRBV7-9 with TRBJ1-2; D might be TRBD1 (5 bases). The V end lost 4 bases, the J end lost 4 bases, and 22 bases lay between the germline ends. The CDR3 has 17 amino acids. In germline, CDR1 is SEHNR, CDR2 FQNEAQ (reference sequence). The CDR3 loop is CASSSKGVQDPTYGYTF. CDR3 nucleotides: TGTGCCAGCAGCTCAAAAGGGGTCCAGGATCCAACCTATGGCTACACCTTC.

The CDR3 region is CSAQGQGENYGYTF. CDR3 in DNA: TGCAGCGCCCAGGGACAGGGAGAAAATTATGGCTACACCTTC. V is TRBV29-1 and J is TRBJ1-2; the match to TRBD1 covers 9 bases. V dropped 7 bases and J dropped 5; count of bases not matched to a gene: 11. Germline V gives CDR1 SQVTM, CDR2 ANQGSEA. CDR3 length: 14 residues.

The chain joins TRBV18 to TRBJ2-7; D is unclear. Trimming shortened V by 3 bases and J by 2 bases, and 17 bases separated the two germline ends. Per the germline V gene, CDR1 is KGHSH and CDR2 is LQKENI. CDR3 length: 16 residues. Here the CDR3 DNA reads TGTGCCAGCTCACCGAGCCCGTTTCATGGGACCTACGAGCAGTACTTC. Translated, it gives CASSPSPFHGTYEQYF.

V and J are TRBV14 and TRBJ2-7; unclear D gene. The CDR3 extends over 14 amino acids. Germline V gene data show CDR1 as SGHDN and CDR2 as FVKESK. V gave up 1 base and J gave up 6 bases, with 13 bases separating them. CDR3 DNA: TGTGCCAGCAGCCAAGTTCACGGGTTGGGCGAGCAGTACGTC. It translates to CASSQVHGLGEQYV.

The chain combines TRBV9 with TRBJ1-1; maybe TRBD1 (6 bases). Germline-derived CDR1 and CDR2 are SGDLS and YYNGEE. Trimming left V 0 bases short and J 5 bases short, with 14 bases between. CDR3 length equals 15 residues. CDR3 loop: CASSVVTGMLTEAFF. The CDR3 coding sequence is TGTGCCAGCAGCGTAGTAACAGGGATGCTAACTGAAGCTTTCTTT.

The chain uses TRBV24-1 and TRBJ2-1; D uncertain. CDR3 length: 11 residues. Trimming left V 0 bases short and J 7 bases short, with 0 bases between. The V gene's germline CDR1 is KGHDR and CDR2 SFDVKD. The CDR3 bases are TGTGCCACCAGTGATTTGAATGAGCAGTTCTTC. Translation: CATSDLNEQFF.